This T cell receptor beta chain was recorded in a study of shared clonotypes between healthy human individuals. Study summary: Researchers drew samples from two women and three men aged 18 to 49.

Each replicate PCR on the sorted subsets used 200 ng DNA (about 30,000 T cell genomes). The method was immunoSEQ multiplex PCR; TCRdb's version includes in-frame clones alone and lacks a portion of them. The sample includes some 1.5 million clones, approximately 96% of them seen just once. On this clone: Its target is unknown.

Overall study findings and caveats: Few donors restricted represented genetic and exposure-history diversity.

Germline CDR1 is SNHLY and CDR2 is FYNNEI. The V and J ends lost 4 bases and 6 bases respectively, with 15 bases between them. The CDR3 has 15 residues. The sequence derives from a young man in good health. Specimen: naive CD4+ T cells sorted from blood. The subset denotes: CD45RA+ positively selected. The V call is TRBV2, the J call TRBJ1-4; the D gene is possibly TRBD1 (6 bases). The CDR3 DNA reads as TGTGCCAGCAGTGTACAGGGTTTGGGAGATGAAAAACTGTTTTTT. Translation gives CASSVQGLGDEKLFF.